The sequence of this TCR beta chain was determined in a study of post-analysis software for immune sequencing data. About the study: Recorded subtypes: relapsing-remitting, secondary progressive, progressive-relapsing; some patients unannotated.

In regard to this clonotype: Its antigen remains unidentified.

Study-level points and caveats: There were roughly 5 TRBV segments more frequent in patients than controls, and TRBV5-6, TRBV5-1 and TRBV20-1 were among them. Strong same-batch co-clustering of samples appeared with F measure clustering. Controls significantly exceeded multiple sclerosis patients in normalized Chao1 diversity.

Unique molecular identifiers were carried by the TCR beta cDNA libraries. When roughly 0.85 to 11 million T cells were used, they gave some 520,000 cDNA molecules. One entry per CDR3 protein results from TCRdb running MiXCR on the PCR reads. This sample has about 820,000 distinct CDR3 sequences, with approximately 53% found just once. Germline V gives CDR1 MNHEY, CDR2 SMNVEV (reference sequence). Deletions cut 5 bases from V and 6 bases from J, with 11 bases between. This CDR3 spans 13 amino acids. V gene TRBV27 combines with J gene TRBJ1-5; D is undetermined. Sequencing used blood. This TCR was recovered from a girl between 10 and 17 years old with multiple sclerosis. The CDR3 here is CASSGGVGQPQHF. In DNA form, the CDR3 reads TGTGCCAGCAGTGGAGGCGTCGGTCAGCCCCAGCATTTT.